The following is a TCR beta chain sequence with its context. What it binds is unknown. This entry is derived from a study of PD-1 blockade in classical Hodgkin lymphoma. Trimming took 1 base from V and 4 from J, leaving 7 bases between them. CDR3 size: 13 residues. Germline V gene data show CDR1 as SGHVS and CDR2 as FQNEAQ. The protocol was immunoSEQ multiplex PCR, while the TCRdb copy is restricted to in-frame clones and leaves out a portion. The sample includes just over 25,000 clones, around 84% of them seen just once. Points from the study as a whole: Reports indicated that newly diagnosed patients had lower baseline TCR diversity than healthy donors did.

There was relapse after autologous stem cell transplantation in every patient, and there was variation in brentuximab vedotin exposure. Best outcomes ranged across complete response, partial response and progressive disease. The receptor was isolated from a human donor with classical Hodgkin lymphoma. This sequence joins TRBV7-8 and TRBJ2-5; no firm D call. The sequenced sample was peripheral blood mononuclear cells (PBMCs), obtained at baseline. In DNA form, the CDR3 reads TGTGCCAGCAGCTTAGTACCCTCAGAGACCCAGTACTTC. Amino acid sequence: CASSLVPSETQYF.